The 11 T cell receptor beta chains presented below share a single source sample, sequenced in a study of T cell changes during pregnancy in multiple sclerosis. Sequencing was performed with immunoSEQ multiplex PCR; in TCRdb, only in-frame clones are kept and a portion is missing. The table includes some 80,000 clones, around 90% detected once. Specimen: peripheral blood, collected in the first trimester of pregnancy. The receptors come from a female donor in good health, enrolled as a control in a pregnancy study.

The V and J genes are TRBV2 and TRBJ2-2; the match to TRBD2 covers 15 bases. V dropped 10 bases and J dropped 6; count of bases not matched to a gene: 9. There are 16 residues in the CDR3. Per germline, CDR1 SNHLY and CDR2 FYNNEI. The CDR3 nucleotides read TGTGCCATCCGGACTAGCGGGAGGGCCTGGGCCGGGGAGCTGTTTTTT. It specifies CAIRTSGRAWAGELFF.

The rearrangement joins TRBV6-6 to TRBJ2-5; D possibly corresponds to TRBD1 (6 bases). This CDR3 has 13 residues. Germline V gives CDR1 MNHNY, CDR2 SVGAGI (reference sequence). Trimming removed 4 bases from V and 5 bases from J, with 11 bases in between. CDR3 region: CASSFGGWETQYF. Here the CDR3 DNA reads TGTGCCAGCAGTTTTGGGGGCTGGGAGACCCAGTACTTC.

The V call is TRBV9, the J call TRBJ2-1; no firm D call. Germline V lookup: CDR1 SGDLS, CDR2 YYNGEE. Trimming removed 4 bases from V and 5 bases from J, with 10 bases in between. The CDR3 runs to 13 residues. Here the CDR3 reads CASSYYGDNEQFF. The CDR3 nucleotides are TGTGCCAGCAGCTATTATGGAGACAATGAGCAGTTCTTC.

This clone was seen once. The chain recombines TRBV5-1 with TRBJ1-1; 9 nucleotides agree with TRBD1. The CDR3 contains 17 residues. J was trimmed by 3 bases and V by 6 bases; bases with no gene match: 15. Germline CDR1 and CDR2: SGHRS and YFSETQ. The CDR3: CASTGPGQGGFYTEAFF. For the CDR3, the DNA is TGCGCCAGCACCGGACCGGGACAGGGTGGATTTTACACTGAAGCTTTCTTT.

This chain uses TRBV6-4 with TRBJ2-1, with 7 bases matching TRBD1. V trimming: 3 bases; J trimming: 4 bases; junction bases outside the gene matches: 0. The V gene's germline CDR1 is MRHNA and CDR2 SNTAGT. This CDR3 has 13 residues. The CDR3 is CASSETGYNEQFF. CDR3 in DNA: TGTGCCAGCAGTGAGACAGGGTACAATGAGCAGTTCTTC.

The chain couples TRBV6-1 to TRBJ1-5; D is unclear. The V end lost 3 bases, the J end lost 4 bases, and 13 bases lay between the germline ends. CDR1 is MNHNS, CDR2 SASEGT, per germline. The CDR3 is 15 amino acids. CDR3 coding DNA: TGTGCCAGCAGTGATTATAAGAGGCCTAATCAGCCCCAGCATTTT. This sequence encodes CASSDYKRPNQPQHF.

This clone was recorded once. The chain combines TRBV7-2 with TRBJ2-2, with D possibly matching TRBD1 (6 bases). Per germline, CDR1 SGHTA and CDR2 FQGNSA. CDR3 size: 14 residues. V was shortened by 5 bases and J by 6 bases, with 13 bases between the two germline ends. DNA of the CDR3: TGTGCCAGCAGCAGGGGGTACGGGTCCGGGGAGCTGTTTTTT. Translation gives CASSRGYGSGELFF.

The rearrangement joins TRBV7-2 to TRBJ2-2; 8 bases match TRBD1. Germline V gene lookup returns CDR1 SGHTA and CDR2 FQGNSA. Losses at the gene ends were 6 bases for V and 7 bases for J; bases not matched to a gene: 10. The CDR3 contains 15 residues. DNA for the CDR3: TGTGCCAGCAGGGGAACAGGGGGGCGGGACGGGGAGCTGTTTTTT. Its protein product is CASRGTGGRDGELFF.

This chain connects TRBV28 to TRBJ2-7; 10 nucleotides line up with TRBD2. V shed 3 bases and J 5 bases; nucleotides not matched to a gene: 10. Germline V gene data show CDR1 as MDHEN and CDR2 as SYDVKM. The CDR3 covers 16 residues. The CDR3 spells CASSFPGSGRLDEQYF. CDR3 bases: TGTGCCAGCAGTTTCCCCGGTAGCGGGAGGCTGGACGAGCAGTACTTC.

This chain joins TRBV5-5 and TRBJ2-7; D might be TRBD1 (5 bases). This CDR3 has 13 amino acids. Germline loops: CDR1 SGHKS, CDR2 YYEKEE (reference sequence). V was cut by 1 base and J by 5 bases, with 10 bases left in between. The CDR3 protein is CASSLQGEDEQYF. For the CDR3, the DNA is TGTGCCAGCAGCTTGCAGGGTGAGGACGAGCAGTACTTC.

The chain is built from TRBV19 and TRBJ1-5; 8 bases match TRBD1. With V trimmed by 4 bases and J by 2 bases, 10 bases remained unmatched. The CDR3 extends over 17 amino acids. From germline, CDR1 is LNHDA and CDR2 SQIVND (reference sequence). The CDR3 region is CASSTTRTGSGNQPQHF. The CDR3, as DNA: TGTGCCAGTAGTACCACCCGGACAGGGAGCGGCAATCAGCCCCAGCATTTT.